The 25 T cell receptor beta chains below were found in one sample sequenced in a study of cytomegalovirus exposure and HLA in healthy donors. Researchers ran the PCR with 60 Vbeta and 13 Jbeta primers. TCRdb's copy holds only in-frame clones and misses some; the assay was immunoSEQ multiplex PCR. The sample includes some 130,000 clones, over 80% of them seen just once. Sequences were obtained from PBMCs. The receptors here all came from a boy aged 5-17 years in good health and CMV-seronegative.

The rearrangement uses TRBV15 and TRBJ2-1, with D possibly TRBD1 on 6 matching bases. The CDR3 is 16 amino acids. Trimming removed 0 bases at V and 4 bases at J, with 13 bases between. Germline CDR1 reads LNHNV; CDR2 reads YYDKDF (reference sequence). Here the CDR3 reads CATSRESRGPYNEQFF. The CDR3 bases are TGTGCCACCAGCAGAGAGAGCAGGGGACCTTACAATGAGCAGTTCTTC.

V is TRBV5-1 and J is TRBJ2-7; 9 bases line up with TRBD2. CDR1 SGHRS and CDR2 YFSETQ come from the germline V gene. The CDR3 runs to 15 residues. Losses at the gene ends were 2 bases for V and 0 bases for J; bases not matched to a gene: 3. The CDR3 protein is CASSFNSGSSYEQYF. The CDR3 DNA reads TGCGCCAGCAGCTTTAATAGCGGGAGCTCCTACGAGCAGTACTTC.

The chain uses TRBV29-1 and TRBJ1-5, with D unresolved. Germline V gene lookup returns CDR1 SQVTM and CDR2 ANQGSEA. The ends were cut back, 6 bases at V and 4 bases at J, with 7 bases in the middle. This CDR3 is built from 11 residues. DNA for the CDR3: TGCAGCGTCGGGGAAAATCAGCCCCAGCATTTT. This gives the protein CSVGENQPQHF. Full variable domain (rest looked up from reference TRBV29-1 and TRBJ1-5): SAVISQKPSRDICQRGTSLTIQCQVDSQVTMMFWYRQQPGQSLTLIATANQGSEATYESGFVIDKFPISRPNLTFSTLTVSNMSPEDSSIYLCSVGENQPQHFGDGTRLSIL.

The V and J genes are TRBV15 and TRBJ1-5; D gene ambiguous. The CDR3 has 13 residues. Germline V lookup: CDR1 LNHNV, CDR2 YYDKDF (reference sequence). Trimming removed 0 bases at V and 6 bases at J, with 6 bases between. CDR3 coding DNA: TGTGCCACCAGCAGAGATTCGGGTCAGCCCCAGCATTTT. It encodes CATSRDSGQPQHF.

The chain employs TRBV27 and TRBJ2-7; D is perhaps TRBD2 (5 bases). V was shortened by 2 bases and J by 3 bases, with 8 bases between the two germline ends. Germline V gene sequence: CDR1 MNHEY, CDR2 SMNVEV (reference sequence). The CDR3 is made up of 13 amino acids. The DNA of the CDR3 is TGTGCCAGCAGTTTAAGAGGGAACTACGAGCAGTACTTC. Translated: CASSLRGNYEQYF.

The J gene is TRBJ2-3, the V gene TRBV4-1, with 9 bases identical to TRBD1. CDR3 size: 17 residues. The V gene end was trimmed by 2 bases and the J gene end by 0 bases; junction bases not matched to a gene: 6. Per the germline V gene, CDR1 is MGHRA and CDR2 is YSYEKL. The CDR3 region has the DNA TGCGCCAGCAGCCAAATCGCCGGGACAGGGAGCACAGATACGCAGTATTTT. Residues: CASSQIAGTGSTDTQYF.

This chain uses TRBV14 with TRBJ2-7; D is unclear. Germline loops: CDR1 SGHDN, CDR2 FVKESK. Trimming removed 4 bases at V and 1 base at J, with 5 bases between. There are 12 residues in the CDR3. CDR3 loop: CASSLGSYEQYF. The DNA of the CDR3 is TGTGCCAGCAGCCTCGGGTCCTACGAGCAGTACTTC.

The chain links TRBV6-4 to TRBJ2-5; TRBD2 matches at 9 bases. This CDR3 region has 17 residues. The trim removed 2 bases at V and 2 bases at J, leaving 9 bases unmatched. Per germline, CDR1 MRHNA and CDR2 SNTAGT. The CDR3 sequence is CASSDGMGLAVQETQYF. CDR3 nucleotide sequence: TGTGCCAGCAGTGACGGGATGGGACTAGCAGTTCAAGAGACCCAGTACTTC.

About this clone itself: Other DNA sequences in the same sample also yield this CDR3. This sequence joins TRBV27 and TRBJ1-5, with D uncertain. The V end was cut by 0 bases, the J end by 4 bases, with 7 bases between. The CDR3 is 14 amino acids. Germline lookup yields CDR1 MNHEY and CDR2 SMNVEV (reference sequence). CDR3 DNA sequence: TGTGCCAGCAGTTTATCCGGCGGGAATCAGCCCCAGCATTTT. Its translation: CASSLSGGNQPQHF.

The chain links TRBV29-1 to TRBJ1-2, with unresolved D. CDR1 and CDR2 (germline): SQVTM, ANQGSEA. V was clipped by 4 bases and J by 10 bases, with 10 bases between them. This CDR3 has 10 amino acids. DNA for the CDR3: TGCAGCGTTGGCACTAATAACTACACCTTC. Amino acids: CSVGTNNYTF.

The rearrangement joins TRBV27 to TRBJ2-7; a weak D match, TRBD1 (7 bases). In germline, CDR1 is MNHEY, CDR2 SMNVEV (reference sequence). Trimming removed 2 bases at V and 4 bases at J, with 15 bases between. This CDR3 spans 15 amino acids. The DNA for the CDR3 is TGTGCCAGCAGTTTAGGCGGGACAGATGGGTACGAGCAGTACTTC. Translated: CASSLGGTDGYEQYF.

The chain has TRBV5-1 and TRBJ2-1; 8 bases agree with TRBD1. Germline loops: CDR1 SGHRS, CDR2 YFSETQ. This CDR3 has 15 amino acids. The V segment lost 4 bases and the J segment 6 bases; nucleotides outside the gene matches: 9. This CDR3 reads CASSTGTGALNEQFF. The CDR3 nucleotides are TGCGCCAGCAGCACCGGGACAGGAGCCCTCAATGAGCAGTTCTTC.

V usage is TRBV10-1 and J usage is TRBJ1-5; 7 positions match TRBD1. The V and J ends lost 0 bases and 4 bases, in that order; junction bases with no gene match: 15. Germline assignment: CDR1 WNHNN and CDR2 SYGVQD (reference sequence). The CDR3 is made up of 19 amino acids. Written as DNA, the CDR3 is TGCGCCAGCAGTGAGTCAAAGGTGGGGACAGCGGGGGGTAATCAGCCCCAGCATTTT. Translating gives CASSESKVGTAGGNQPQHF.

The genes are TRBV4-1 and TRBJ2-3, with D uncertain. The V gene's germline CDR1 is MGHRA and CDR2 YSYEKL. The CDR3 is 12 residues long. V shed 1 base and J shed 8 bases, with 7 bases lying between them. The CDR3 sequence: CASSQGPGTQYF. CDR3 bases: TGCGCCAGCAGCCAAGGCCCCGGTACGCAGTATTTT.

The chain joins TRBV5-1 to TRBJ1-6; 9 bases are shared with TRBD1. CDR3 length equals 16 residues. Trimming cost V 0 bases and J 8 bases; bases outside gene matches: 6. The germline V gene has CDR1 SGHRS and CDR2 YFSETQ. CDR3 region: CASSLVGTGSDSPLHF. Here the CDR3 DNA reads TGCGCCAGCAGCTTGGTGGGGACAGGGAGTGATTCACCCCTCCACTTT.

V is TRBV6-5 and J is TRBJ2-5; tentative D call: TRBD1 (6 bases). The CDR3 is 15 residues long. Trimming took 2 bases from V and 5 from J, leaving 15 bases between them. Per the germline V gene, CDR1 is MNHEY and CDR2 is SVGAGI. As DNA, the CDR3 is TGTGCCAGCAGTTACGGTGTCAGGGGTGAGGAGACCCAGTACTTC. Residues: CASSYGVRGEETQYF.

For the CDR3, the DNA is TGTGCCTGGAGTGTCGGTGTTAGCAATCAGCCCCAGCATTTT. It is translated as CAWSVGVSNQPQHF. The genes are TRBV30 and TRBJ1-5; D is uncertain. Germline CDR1 reads GTSNPN; CDR2 reads SVGIG (reference sequence). This CDR3 has 14 residues. V was cut by 0 bases and J by 0 bases, with 6 bases left in between.

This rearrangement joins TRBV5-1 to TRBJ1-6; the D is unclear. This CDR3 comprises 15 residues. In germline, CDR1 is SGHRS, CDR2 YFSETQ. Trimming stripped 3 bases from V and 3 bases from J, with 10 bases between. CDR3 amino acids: CASSSGLIYNSPLHF. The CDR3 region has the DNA TGCGCCAGCAGCTCCGGACTGATCTATAATTCACCCCTCCACTTT.

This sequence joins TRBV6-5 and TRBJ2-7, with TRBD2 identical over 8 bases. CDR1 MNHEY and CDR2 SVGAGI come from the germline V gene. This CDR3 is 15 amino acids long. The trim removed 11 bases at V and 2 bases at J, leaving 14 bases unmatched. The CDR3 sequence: CAGGGRTFIPYEQYF. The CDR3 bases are TGTGCCGGCGGGGGGAGGACGTTCATCCCCTACGAGCAGTACTTC.

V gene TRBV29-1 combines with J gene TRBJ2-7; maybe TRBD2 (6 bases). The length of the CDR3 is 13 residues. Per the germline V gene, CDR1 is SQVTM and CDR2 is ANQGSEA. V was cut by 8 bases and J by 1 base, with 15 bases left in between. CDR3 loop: CSFRDSLSYEQYF. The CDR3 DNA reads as TGCAGCTTCCGGGACTCTCTTTCCTACGAGCAGTACTTC.

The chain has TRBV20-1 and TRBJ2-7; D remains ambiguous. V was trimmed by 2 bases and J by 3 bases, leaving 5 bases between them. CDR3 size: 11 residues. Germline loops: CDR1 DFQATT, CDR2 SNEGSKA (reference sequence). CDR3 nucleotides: TGCAGTGCTAGAACGGGCTACGAGCAGTACTTC. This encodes CSARTGYEQYF.

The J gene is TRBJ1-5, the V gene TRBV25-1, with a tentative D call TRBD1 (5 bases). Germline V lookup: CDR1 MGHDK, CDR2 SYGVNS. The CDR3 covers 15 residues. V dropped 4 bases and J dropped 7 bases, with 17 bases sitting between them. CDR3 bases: TGTGCCAGCAGTGGAAGGGAGGCCGGGGCGCAGCCCCAGCATTTT. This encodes CASSGREAGAQPQHF.

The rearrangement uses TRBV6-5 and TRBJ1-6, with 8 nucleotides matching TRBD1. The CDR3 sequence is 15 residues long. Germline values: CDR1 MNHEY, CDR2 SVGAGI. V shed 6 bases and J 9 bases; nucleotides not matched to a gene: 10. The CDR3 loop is CASSLAGGFTSPLHF. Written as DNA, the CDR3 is TGTGCCAGCAGCCTCGCAGGGGGCTTTACTTCACCCCTCCACTTT.

The CDR3 here is CSVEDLPRLSDNEQFF. The CDR3, as DNA: TGCAGCGTTGAAGATCTTCCACGCCTTTCGGACAATGAGCAGTTCTTC. V usage is TRBV29-1 and J usage is TRBJ2-1; D unresolved. The V gene lost 0 bases and the J gene lost 5 bases, with 17 bases spanning the gap. This CDR3 has 16 amino acids. Germline assignment: CDR1 SQVTM and CDR2 ANQGSEA.

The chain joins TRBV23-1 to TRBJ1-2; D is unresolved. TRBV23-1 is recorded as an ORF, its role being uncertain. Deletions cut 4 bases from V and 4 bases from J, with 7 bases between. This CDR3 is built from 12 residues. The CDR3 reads CASSPPCYGYTF. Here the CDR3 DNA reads TGCGCCAGCAGTCCCCCTTGCTATGGCTACACCTTC.